This TCR beta chain was recovered during a study of cytomegalovirus exposure and HLA in healthy donors. This clone was observed a single time. There are 15 residues in the CDR3. Trimming removed 0 bases at V and 6 bases at J, with 14 bases between. CDR1 and CDR2 from the germline V gene are SGHNT and YYREEE (reference sequence). The assay was immunoSEQ multiplex PCR, and TCRdb's table has in-frame clones only and misses some. Of more than 80,000 clones listed, 88% are singletons. Material: PBMCs. The source is a woman in her late teens or twenties in good health and CMV-seropositive. The chain joins TRBV5-4 to TRBJ2-3; D perhaps matches TRBD2 (6 bases). The CDR3 region is CASSLGRRGLDTQYF. The CDR3 bases are TGTGCCAGCAGCTTGGGGCGGAGGGGTTTGGATACGCAGTATTTT.